The 17 T cell receptor beta chains below were found in one sample sequenced in a study of cytomegalovirus exposure and HLA in healthy donors. A multiplex PCR was run with 60 Vbeta primers and 13 Jbeta primers. Only in-frame clones appear in the TCRdb table, and some are missing; sequencing was by immunoSEQ multiplex PCR. Of about 230,000 clones listed, approximately 82% are singletons. The sample taken for sequencing was PBMCs. The receptors were gathered from a woman between 40 and 55 years old in good health and CMV-seronegative.

This sequence joins TRBV10-3 and TRBJ1-5, with 10 bases aligning to TRBD1. The V gene's germline CDR1 is ENHRY and CDR2 SYGVKD. The length of the CDR3 is 17 residues. The V segment lost 2 bases and the J segment 3 bases; nucleotides outside the gene matches: 7. The CDR3 coding sequence is TGTGCCATCAGTGAGACCTCGGGACAGGGGACCAATCAGCCCCAGCATTTT. Its translation: CAISETSGQGTNQPQHF.

The chain employs TRBV11-2 and TRBJ2-4; a possible D gene is TRBD2 (6 bases). V was cut by 3 bases and J by 15 bases, with 18 bases left in between. This CDR3 has 13 residues. Germline V lookup: CDR1 SGHAT, CDR2 FQNNGV. The CDR3 reads CASSFERLATMYF. CDR3 nucleotide sequence: TGTGCCAGCAGCTTCGAGCGTCTAGCGACCATGTACTTC.

The chain employs TRBV6-4 and TRBJ1-1; D is perhaps TRBD1 (5 bases). CDR3 length equals 12 residues. V lost 3 bases and J 8 bases, leaving 10 bases between the germline ends. Germline V gene data show CDR1 as MRHNA and CDR2 as SNTAGT. The CDR3 coding sequence is TGTGCCAGCAGTGATGGGGCAGGCGAAGCTTTCTTT. It specifies CASSDGAGEAFF.

This clone was observed a few times. This rearrangement joins TRBV6-5 to TRBJ2-1, with 7 bases fitting TRBD1. This CDR3 has 14 residues. The germline gives CDR1 MNHEY, CDR2 SVGAGI. Trimming cost V 4 bases and J 5 bases; bases outside gene matches: 5. The CDR3 loop reads CASSFGTADNEQFF. CDR3 DNA sequence: TGTGCCAGCAGTTTTGGGACAGCGGACAATGAGCAGTTCTTC.

The genes are TRBV6-5 and TRBJ2-3, with 12 bases identical to TRBD1. Germline CDR1 reads MNHEY; CDR2 reads SVGAGI. V shed 3 bases, J shed 6 bases, and the junction held 7 bases outside the gene matches. The CDR3 sequence is 16 residues long. CDR3 DNA sequence: TGTGCCAGCAGTTATGCCGGGACAGGGGGCAGGGATACGCAGTATTTT. Protein: CASSYAGTGGRDTQYF.

V is TRBV5-4 and J is TRBJ2-7; 9 nucleotides align to TRBD1. Germline CDR1 is SGHNT and CDR2 is YYREEE (reference sequence). V trimming: 0 bases; J trimming: 7 bases; junction bases outside the gene matches: 8. The CDR3 covers 15 residues. The DNA for the CDR3 is TGTGCCAGCAGCTTGGGGGGGGGACAGGGCGGGGAGCAGTACTTC. Protein: CASSLGGGQGGEQYF.

As regards this clone: Germline and junction disagree at one end, which may indicate a read error. The V call is TRBV7-7, the J call TRBJ2-2; 10 positions agree with TRBD2. The CDR3 has 15 residues. Germline CDR1 reads SSHAT; CDR2 reads FNYEAQ (reference sequence). CDR3 amino acids: CASSLTSGTTGELFF. CDR3 bases: TGTGCTAGCAGCTTAACTAGCGGGACCACCGGGGAGCTGTTTTTT.

Notes on this clone: The sample holds other DNA sequences that translate to the same CDR3. The chain is built from TRBV6-1 and TRBJ2-2, with a possible D match to TRBD2 (7 bases). The CDR3 runs to 15 residues. V shed 5 bases and J shed 6 bases, with 16 bases lying between them. Germline CDR1 is MNHNS and CDR2 is SASEGT. CDR3 in DNA: TGTGCCAGCAGTACCAAAACGGGGGGCCCCGGGGAGCTGTTTTTT. Encoded protein: CASSTKTGGPGELFF.

This rearrangement joins TRBV7-3 to TRBJ1-1; 7 nucleotides agree with TRBD1. There are 13 residues in the CDR3. The junction had 5 bases not matched to a gene; V was cut back by 5 bases and J by 5 bases. Germline CDR1 and CDR2: SGHTA and FQGTGA. The CDR3 sequence is CASSPTGITEAFF. CDR3 bases: TGTGCCAGCAGCCCGACAGGGATTACTGAAGCTTTCTTT.

This CDR3 is CASSLQGAKGYTF. CDR3 bases: TGTGCCAGCAGTCTCCAGGGGGCTAAGGGCTACACCTTC. The chain couples TRBV2 to TRBJ1-2, with TRBD1 matching over 8 bases. V lost 5 bases, J lost 8 bases, and 7 bases stayed unmatched. The CDR3 is 13 residues long. Germline CDR1 and CDR2: SNHLY and FYNNEI. Based on the CDR3 plus reference TRBV2 and TRBJ1-2, the full variable domain is EPEVTQTPSHQVTQMGQEVILRCVPISNHLYFYWYRQILGQKVEFLVSFYNNEISEKSEIFDDQFSVERPDGSNFTLKIRSTKLEDSAMYFCASSLQGAKGYTFGSGTRLTVV.

The chain recombines TRBV6-1 with TRBJ1-1; D gene uncertain. Trimming left V 0 bases short and J 11 bases short, with 13 bases between. The germline V gene has CDR1 MNHNS and CDR2 SASEGT. This CDR3 comprises 13 residues. The CDR3 DNA reads as TGTGCCAGCAGTGAAGCGCCACGGTTGCTGGCTTTCTTT. It is translated as CASSEAPRLLAFF.

This clone was seen a handful of times. V usage is TRBV30 and J usage is TRBJ1-6; 7 positions match TRBD1. V dropped 5 bases and J dropped 7; count of bases not matched to a gene: 8. The CDR3 is 14 residues long. Germline CDR1 GTSNPN, CDR2 SVGIG (reference sequence). The CDR3 reads CAWDPGQLNSPLHF. The DNA of the CDR3 is TGTGCCTGGGATCCGGGACAGTTAAATTCACCCCTCCACTTT. The variable domain in full, with the rest retrieved from reference TRBV30 and TRBJ1-6, is SQTIHQWPATLVQPVGSPLSLECTVEGTSNPNLYWYRQAAGRGLQLLFYSVGIGQISSEVPQNLSASRPQDRQFILSSKKLLLSDSGFYLCAWDPGQLNSPLHFGNGTRLTVT.

This chain connects TRBV4-2 to TRBJ2-7, with 9 bases lining up with TRBD2. CDR1 is LGHNA, CDR2 YNFKEQ, per germline. Germline trimming cut 0 bases from V and 3 bases from J; bases unmatched to any gene: 9. The CDR3 loop spans 17 amino acids. CDR3 region: CASSQESGGGGLYEQYF. DNA of the CDR3: TGTGCCAGCAGCCAAGAAAGTGGCGGGGGGGGCCTCTACGAGCAGTACTTC.

V and J are TRBV5-6 and TRBJ1-2, with D possibly being TRBD1 (6 bases). The V end was cut by 2 bases, the J end by 2 bases, with 13 bases between. Germline CDR1 and CDR2: SGHDT and YYEEEE. This CDR3 comprises 15 residues. The DNA of the CDR3 is TGTGCCAGCAGCTTCGCCGGGACACAGAACTATGGCTACACCTTC. This encodes CASSFAGTQNYGYTF.

The chain couples TRBV9 to TRBJ2-2, with D hard to call. In germline, CDR1 is SGDLS, CDR2 YYNGEE. V dropped 0 bases and J dropped 3 bases, with 3 bases sitting between them. The CDR3 runs 13 residues. Written as DNA, the CDR3 is TGTGCCAGCAGCGTAGTAGACACCGGGGAGCTGTTTTTT. Protein sequence: CASSVVDTGELFF.

This chain uses TRBV2 with TRBJ2-1, with 12 bases that match TRBD2. The ends lost 6 bases at V and 6 bases at J; junction bases unmatched: 9. Looked up from germline, CDR1 is SNHLY and CDR2 is FYNNEI. There are 16 residues in the CDR3. The chain's CDR3 is CASRVASGGASNEQFF. CDR3 bases: TGTGCCAGCAGAGTTGCTAGCGGGGGGGCCAGCAATGAGCAGTTCTTC.

The V call is TRBV25-1, the J call TRBJ2-5, with 16 bases aligning to TRBD2. The germline gives CDR1 MGHDK, CDR2 SYGVNS. With 11 bases clipped from V and 4 bases from J, the junction kept 13 bases outside the gene matches. This CDR3 is 17 amino acids long. CDR3 protein: CAENMGLAGGYGETQYF. CDR3 DNA sequence: TGTGCCGAAAACATGGGACTAGCGGGGGGGTACGGAGAGACCCAGTACTTC.